Given below is one T cell receptor (beta chain) in context. CDR1 is MRHNA, CDR2 SNTAGT, per germline. With V trimmed by 7 bases and J by 7 bases, 7 bases remained unmatched. The CDR3 is made up of 13 amino acids. The record originates from a study of blood T cell repertoires in COVID-19. The wider study: Acute and convalescent COVID-19 samples came from the United States, Italy and Spain. Sample material is recorded as cDNA or gDNA derived from T cells, B-cell-depleted T cells, or PBMCs.

Authors' analysis steps: Estimation of nucleated cell counts relied on the amplification of reference gene primers. Produced via immunoSEQ multiplex PCR; TCRdb's table is partial and in-frame only. V, J and clone size are those of that table, while D and trimming were read from the DNA. The table lists over 200,000 clones, around 86% of them singletons. The chain has TRBV6-4 and TRBJ1-2; 9 bases map to TRBD1. The sample consisted of peripheral blood. The origin of this receptor is a man aged 60 to 75 who had recovered from COVID-19. The CDR3 coding sequence is TGTGCCAGCACAAAACAGGGGGCGCGTGGCTACACCTTC. This sequence encodes CASTKQGARGYTF.